This T cell receptor beta chain was captured in a study of neoadjuvant nivolumab and ipilimumab in lung cancer. Germline-derived CDR1 and CDR2 are LGHNA and YSLEER. The V end lost 4 bases, the J end lost 0 bases, and 9 bases lay between the germline ends. This CDR3 is 14 amino acids long. Study results and caveats: Resected-tumor TCR richness correlated positively with pretherapy blood richness. Resected tumors had greater TCR richness and clonality than uninvolved lung. From pretherapy to surgery, tumor richness and clonality rose with dual therapy. Only a small number of samples underwent TCR sequencing.

This table comes from immunoSEQ multiplex PCR, and its TCRdb copy is limited to in-frame clones, with some not included. This table holds approximately 26,000 clones, approximately 84% found once. Comment on this clone: Its antigen is still unknown.

The material was peripheral blood, obtained before neoadjuvant nivolumab, alone or with ipilimumab. The chain is built from TRBV4-3 and TRBJ1-2; no reliable D call. The clonotype originates from an adult with non-small cell lung cancer. CDR3 sequence reads: CASSPGRANYGYTF. In DNA, the CDR3 is TGCGCCAGCAGCCCCGGGCGAGCTAACTATGGCTACACCTTC.